Below, 15 T cell receptor beta chains from the same sample are listed, as sequenced in a study of Graves' ophthalmopathy and Graves' hyperthyroidism. Beta-chain TCR CDR3 regions were amplified from RNA transcripts. The first round was an RT-PCR with HTBI primers, and the second round was a multiplex PCR. MiXCR, applied by TCRdb to the multiplex PCR reads, yields one record per CDR3 protein. The sample lists 900,000 to 1,200,000 distinct CDR3 sequences, less than 45% occurring once. The sequencing sample was made of peripheral blood or thyroid tissue (not recorded which). The receptors here all came from an adult man with Graves' hyperthyroidism.

This sequence joins TRBV3-1 and TRBJ2-7; the D is unclear. Between the trimmed V and J ends, which lost 7 bases and 3 bases, there was a span of 16 bases. Germline lookup yields CDR1 LGHDT and CDR2 YNNKEL (reference sequence). The CDR3 spans 14 residues. In DNA form, the CDR3 reads TGTGCCAGCACCCCTACAAGAGTCATCTACGAGCAGTACTTC. Residues: CASTPTRVIYEQYF.

The chain links TRBV2 to TRBJ1-5; 7 bases fit TRBD1. J gave up 0 bases and V 2 bases, and 7 bases lay outside the gene matches. This CDR3 comprises 17 residues. Germline loops: CDR1 SNHLY, CDR2 FYNNEI. The chain's CDR3 is CASSESTNRGSNQPQHF. DNA of the CDR3: TGTGCCAGCAGTGAAAGTACGAACAGGGGTAGCAATCAGCCCCAGCATTTT.

The chain has TRBV5-8 and TRBJ2-2; 8 bases are shared with TRBD1. CDR1 and CDR2 from the germline V gene are SGHTS and YDEGEE. The ends lost 4 bases at V and 6 bases at J; junction bases unmatched: 8. There are 15 residues in the CDR3. Here the CDR3 reads CASSLGQGEAGELFF. The CDR3 DNA reads TGTGCCAGCAGCCTCGGACAGGGTGAAGCCGGGGAGCTGTTTTTT.

This clonotype was observed many times. The chain couples TRBV19 to TRBJ1-6; TRBD1 might be the D (5 bases). The germline gives CDR1 LNHDA, CDR2 SQIVND (reference sequence). The CDR3 is 14 amino acids. V dropped 5 bases and J dropped 10 bases, with 15 bases sitting between them. In nucleotides, the CDR3 is TGTGCCAGTAGTCCGGGGCAGCGTCAATCACCCCTCCACTTT. This encodes CASSPGQRQSPLHF.

In this sample, this clonotype turned up a few times. This chain connects TRBV7-2 to TRBJ2-2; TRBD2 matches at 12 bases. The CDR3 covers 21 residues. The germline gives CDR1 SGHTA, CDR2 FQGNSA. V lost 1 base and J lost 0; bases outside the gene matches: 12. In nucleotides, the CDR3 is TGTGCCAGCAGCTTAGTATGGGTTGGACTAGCGGGGCTCGCGAACACCGGGGAGCTGTTTTTT. This gives the protein CASSLVWVGLAGLANTGELFF.

A few counts support this clonotype. The chain combines TRBV20-1 with TRBJ1-1; D is unresolved. Germline CDR1 is DFQATT and CDR2 is SNEGSKA (reference sequence). V was trimmed by 6 bases and J by 1 base, leaving 18 bases between them. The CDR3 consists of 15 residues. CDR3 sequence: CSAKIRVLWNTEAFF. CDR3 nucleotide sequence: TGCAGTGCGAAAATTCGGGTCCTTTGGAACACTGAAGCTTTCTTT.

V usage is TRBV7-2 and J usage is TRBJ2-5, with 9 bases matching TRBD2. Looked up from germline, CDR1 is SGHTA and CDR2 is FQGNSA. CDR3 size: 17 residues. Trimming removed 5 bases from V and 3 bases from J; junction bases left unmatched: 13. In DNA form, the CDR3 reads TGTGCCAGCAGCGCCGGCCCGGCGGGGGGGCTAGAAGAGACCCAGTACTTC. Protein sequence: CASSAGPAGGLEETQYF.

This clonotype turned up a few times. The chain carries TRBV12-3 or TRBV12-4 and TRBJ1-5; no definite D call. This CDR3 region has 13 residues. V lost 5 bases and J lost 5, with 10 bases in between. The CDR3 DNA follows: TGTGCCAGCAGTCCCGTGGGTTATCAGCCCCAGCATTTT. Translated: CASSPVGYQPQHF.

There are many counts of this clonotype. The chain couples TRBV7-8 to TRBJ1-5; D might be TRBD1 (6 bases). CDR3 length: 15 residues. The V end was cut by 5 bases, the J end by 4 bases, with 15 bases between. The germline V gene has CDR1 SGHVS and CDR2 FQNEAQ. The CDR3, as DNA: TGTGCCAGCAGCCCCCAGGGGTTTCGGAATCAGCCCCAGCATTTT. It translates to CASSPQGFRNQPQHF.

A few counts support this clonotype. The gene calls are TRBV4-3 and TRBJ2-2; D unclear. Trimming took 1 base from V and 3 from J, leaving 6 bases between them. The length of the CDR3 is 14 residues. Germline V lookup: CDR1 LGHNA, CDR2 YSLEER. The CDR3 nucleotides are TGCGCCAGCAGCCAAGGGGCAGACACCGGGGAGCTGTTTTTT. This encodes CASSQGADTGELFF.

A single count supports this clonotype. A much larger clone differs from this one at a single base, so this may be a read error. This rearrangement joins TRBV7-3 to TRBJ2-5; D is perhaps TRBD1 or TRBD2 (5 bases each). Matching the DNA end better, TRBJ2-1 makes the J call doubtful. Germline V CDR1 and CDR2: SGHTA, FQGTGA. This CDR3 has 16 amino acids. In DNA form, the CDR3 reads TGTGCCAGCAGCAAAACCGGGACGCTGAGCCAAGAGACCCAGTTCTTC. This gives the protein CASSKTGTLSQETQFF.

This clonotype appeared many times. A read error may account for a junction end that differs from germline. This chain joins TRBV5-1 and TRBJ1-3; D uncertain. Per the germline V gene, CDR1 is SGHRS and CDR2 is YFSETQ. This CDR3 contains 14 residues. The CDR3 sequence is CASSLGQSGNTIYF. For the CDR3, the DNA is TGTGCCAGCAGCTTAGGCCAATCTGGAAACACCATATATTTT.

In its sample, this clonotype was seen many times. The genes are TRBV7-9 and TRBJ1-1, with D possibly TRBD1 on 5 matching bases. The germline V and J ends were trimmed by 1 base and 4 bases, with 19 bases remaining between them. The V gene's germline CDR1 is SEHNR and CDR2 FQNEAQ (reference sequence). The CDR3 runs to 17 residues. The CDR3 protein is CASSLEPPLRVTTEAFF. The CDR3 DNA is TGTGCCAGCAGCTTAGAGCCCCCCCTCAGGGTAACCACTGAAGCTTTCTTT.

This clonotype was seen many times. The chain combines TRBV5-1 with TRBJ2-7; 9 positions match TRBD1. CDR1 SGHRS and CDR2 YFSETQ come from the germline V gene. The CDR3 runs to 14 residues. Losses at the gene ends were 4 bases for V and 4 bases for J; bases not matched to a gene: 6. The CDR3 bases are TGCGCCAGCAGCGAAAGGGACAGGGCTTACGAGCAGTACTTC. Residues: CASSERDRAYEQYF.

Remarks on this clonotype: This may be a read error, as it is one base from a much larger clone. V usage is TRBV5-1 and J usage is TRBJ2-7, with a weak D call TRBD2 (6 bases). CDR1 and CDR2 (germline): SGHRS, YFSETQ. This CDR3 has 14 amino acids. The V end was cut by 2 bases, the J end by 3 bases, with 12 bases between. CDR3 DNA sequence: TGCGCCAGCAGCTTCCGGGACGGGGGCTACGAGCAGTACTTC. This sequence encodes CASSFRDGGYEQYF. The variable domain in full, completed from reference TRBV5-1 and TRBJ2-7, reads KAGVTQTPRYLIKTRGQQVTLSCSPISGHRSVSWYQQTPGQGLQFLFEYFSETQRNKGNFPGRFSGRQFSNSRSEMNVSTLELGDSALYLCASSFRDGGYEQYFGPGTRLTVT.